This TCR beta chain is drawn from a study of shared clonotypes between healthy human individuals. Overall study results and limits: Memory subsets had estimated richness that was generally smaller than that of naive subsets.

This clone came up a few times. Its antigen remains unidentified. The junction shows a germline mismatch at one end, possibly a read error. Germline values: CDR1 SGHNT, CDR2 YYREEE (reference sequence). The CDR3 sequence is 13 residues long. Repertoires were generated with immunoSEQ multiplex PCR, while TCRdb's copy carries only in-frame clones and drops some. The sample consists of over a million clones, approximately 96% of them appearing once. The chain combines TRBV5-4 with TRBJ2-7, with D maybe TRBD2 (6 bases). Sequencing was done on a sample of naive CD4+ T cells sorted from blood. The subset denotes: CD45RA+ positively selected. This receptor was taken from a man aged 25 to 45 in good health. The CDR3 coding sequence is TGTGCCAGCAGCTCCCAGCTAGGAGGGAGATTTGACTTC. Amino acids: CASSSQLGGRFDF.